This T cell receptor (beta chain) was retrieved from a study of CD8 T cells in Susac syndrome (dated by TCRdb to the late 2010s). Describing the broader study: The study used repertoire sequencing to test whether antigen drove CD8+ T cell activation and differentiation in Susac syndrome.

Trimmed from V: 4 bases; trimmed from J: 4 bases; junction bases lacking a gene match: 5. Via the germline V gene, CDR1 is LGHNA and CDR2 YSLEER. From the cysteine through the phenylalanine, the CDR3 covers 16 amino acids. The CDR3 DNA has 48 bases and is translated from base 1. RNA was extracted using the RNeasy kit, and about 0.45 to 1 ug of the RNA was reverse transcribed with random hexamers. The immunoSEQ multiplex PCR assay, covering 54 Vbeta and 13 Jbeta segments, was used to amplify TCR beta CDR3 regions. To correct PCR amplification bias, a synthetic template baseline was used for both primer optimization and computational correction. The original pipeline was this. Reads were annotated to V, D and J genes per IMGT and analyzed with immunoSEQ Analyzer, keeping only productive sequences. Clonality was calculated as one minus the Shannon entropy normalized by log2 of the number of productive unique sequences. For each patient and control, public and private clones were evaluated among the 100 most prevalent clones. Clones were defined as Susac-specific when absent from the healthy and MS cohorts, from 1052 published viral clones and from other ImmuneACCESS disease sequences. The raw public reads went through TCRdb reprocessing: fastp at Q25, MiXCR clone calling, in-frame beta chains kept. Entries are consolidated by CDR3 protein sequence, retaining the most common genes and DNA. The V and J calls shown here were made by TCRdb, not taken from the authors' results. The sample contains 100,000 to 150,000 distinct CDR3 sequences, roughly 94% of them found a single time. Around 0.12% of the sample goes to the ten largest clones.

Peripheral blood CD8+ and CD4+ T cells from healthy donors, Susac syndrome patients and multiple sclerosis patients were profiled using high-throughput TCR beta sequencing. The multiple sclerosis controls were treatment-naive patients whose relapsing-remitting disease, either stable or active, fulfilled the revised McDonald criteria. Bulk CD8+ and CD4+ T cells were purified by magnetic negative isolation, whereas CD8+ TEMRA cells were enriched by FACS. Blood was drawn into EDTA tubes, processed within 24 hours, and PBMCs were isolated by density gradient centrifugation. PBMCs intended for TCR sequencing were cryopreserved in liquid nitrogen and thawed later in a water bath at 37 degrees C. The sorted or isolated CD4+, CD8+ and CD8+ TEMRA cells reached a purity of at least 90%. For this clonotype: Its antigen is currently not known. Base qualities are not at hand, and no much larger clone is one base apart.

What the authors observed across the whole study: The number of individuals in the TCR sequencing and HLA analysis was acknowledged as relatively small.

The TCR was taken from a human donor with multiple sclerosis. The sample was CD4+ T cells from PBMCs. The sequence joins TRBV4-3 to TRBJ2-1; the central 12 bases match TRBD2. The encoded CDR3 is CASSPRLAGVYNEQFF. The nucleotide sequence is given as TGCGCCAGCAGCCCGAGACTAGCGGGGGTATACAATGAGCAGTTCTTC.